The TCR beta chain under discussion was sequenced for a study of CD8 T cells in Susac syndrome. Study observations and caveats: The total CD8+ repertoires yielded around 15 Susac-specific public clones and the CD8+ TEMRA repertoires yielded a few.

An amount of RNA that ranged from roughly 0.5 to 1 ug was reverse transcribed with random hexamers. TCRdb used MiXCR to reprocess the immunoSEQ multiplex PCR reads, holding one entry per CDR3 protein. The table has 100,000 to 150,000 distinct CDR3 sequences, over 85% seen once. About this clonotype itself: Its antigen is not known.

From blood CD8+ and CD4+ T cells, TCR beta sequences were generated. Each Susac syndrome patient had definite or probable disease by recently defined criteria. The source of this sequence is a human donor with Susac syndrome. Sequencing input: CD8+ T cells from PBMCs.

The CDR3, as DNA: TGTGCCATCGGGAACAGGGAAAGGGAAAGCAATCAGCCCCAGCATTTT. Its protein is CAIGNRERESNQPQHF. The chain employs TRBV10-3 and TRBJ1-5; tentatively, D is TRBD1 (6 bases). The CDR3 covers 16 residues. CDR1 and CDR2 (germline): ENHRY, SYGVKD. The V and J ends lost 8 bases and 1 base respectively, with 18 bases between them.